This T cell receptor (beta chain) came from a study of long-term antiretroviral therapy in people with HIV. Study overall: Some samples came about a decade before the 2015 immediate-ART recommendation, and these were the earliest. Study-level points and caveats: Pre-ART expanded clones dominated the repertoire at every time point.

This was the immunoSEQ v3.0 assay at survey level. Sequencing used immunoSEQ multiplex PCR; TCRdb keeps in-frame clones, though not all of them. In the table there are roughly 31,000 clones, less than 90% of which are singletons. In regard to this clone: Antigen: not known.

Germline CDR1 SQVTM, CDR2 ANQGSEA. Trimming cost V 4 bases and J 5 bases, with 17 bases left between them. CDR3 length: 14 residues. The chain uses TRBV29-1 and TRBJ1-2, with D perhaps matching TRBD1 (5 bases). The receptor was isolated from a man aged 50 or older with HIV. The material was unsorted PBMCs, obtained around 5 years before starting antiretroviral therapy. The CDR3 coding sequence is TGCAGCGTTGCCCGGTCGGGGGAGCGGTATGGCTACACCTTC. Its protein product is CSVARSGERYGYTF.